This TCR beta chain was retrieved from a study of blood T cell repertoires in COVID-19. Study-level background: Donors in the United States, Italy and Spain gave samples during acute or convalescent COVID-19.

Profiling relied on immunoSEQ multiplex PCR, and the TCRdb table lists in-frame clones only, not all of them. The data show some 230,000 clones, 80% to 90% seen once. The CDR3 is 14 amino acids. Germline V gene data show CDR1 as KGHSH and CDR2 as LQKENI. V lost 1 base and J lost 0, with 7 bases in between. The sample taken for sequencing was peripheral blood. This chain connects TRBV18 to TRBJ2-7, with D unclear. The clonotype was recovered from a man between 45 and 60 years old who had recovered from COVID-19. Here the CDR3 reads CASSPRYGSYEQYF. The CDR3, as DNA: TGTGCCAGCTCACCACGATACGGCTCCTACGAGCAGTACTTC. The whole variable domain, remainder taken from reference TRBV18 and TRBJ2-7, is NAGVMQNPRHLVRRRGQEARLRCSPMKGHSHVYWYRQLPEEGLKFMVYLQKENIIDESGMPKERFSAEFPKEGPSILRIQQVVRGDSAAYFCASSPRYGSYEQYFGPGTRLTVT.